The 30 T cell receptor beta chains reported below all come from one sample, sequenced in a study of blood T cell repertoires in COVID-19. Produced via immunoSEQ multiplex PCR; TCRdb's table is partial and in-frame only. The table records over 60,000 clones, 82% of them present only once. The sequenced material came from peripheral blood. The receptors stem from a human donor in a cohort sampled during active COVID-19.

This chain joins TRBV15 and TRBJ1-2, with D uncertain. This CDR3 is built from 16 residues. Germline CDR1 and CDR2: LNHNV and YYDKDF (reference sequence). Trimming took 0 bases from V and 4 from J, leaving 15 bases between them. In nucleotides, the CDR3 is TGTGCCACCAGCAGAGACGTGGCCCAGAGGGTCTATGGCTACACCTTC. It is translated as CATSRDVAQRVYGYTF. The entire variable domain, with the rest obtained from reference TRBV15 and TRBJ1-2, is as follows: DAMVIQNPRYQVTQFGKPVTLSCSQTLNHNVMYWYQQKSSQAPKLLFHYYDKDFNNEADTPDNFQSRRPNTSFCFLDIRSPGLGDTAMYLCATSRDVAQRVYGYTFGSGTRLTVV.

The rearrangement joins TRBV19 to TRBJ1-4; D is undetermined. The ends were cut back, 8 bases at V and 8 bases at J, with 12 bases in the middle. The CDR3 covers 12 residues. Germline CDR1 is LNHDA and CDR2 is SQIVND (reference sequence). CDR3 region: CASRTFKEKLFF. As DNA, the CDR3 is TGTGCCAGTCGGACTTTTAAGGAAAAACTGTTTTTT.

The gene calls are TRBV25-1 and TRBJ1-2, with D tentatively TRBD1 (5 bases). V was shortened by 4 bases and J by 5 bases, with 11 bases between the two germline ends. The CDR3 sequence is 13 residues long. Per germline, CDR1 MGHDK and CDR2 SYGVNS. CDR3 in amino acids: CASSAGQIYGYTF. Written as DNA, the CDR3 is TGTGCCAGCAGTGCTGGACAAATTTATGGCTACACCTTC.

This sequence joins TRBV7-2 and TRBJ1-6; 7 bases align to TRBD1. The CDR3 sequence is 15 residues long. Germline CDR1 reads SGHTA; CDR2 reads FQGNSA. The V segment lost 6 bases and the J segment 10 bases; nucleotides outside the gene matches: 12. CDR3 nucleotide sequence: TGTGCCAGCAGGCCTAACAGGGGATTGCGGTCACCCCTCCACTTT. Its protein product is CASRPNRGLRSPLHF.

The chain couples TRBV7-2 to TRBJ2-7, with TRBD2 as a possible D gene (7 bases). V lost 6 bases to trimming and J lost 2 bases, with 14 bases between them. Germline V gives CDR1 SGHTA, CDR2 FQGNSA. The CDR3 has 14 amino acids. CDR3 coding DNA: TGTGCCAGCAGACCCTGGGGGGGGCCCTACGAGCAGTACTTC. This translates into CASRPWGGPYEQYF.

The V and J genes are TRBV3-1 (or the pseudogene TRBV3-2) and TRBJ1-2, with a tentative D call TRBD1 (5 bases). Germline CDR1 is LGHDT and CDR2 is YNNKEL (reference sequence). V lost 4 bases and J lost 8, with 17 bases in between. There are 14 residues in the CDR3. In DNA form, the CDR3 reads TGTGCCAGCAGCCGGGGCAAAGGGTTCCGCGGCTACACCTTC. It encodes CASSRGKGFRGYTF.

This chain joins TRBV5-1 and TRBJ2-7; 9 positions match TRBD1. Germline assignment: CDR1 SGHRS and CDR2 YFSETQ. This CDR3 comprises 15 residues. V was clipped by 4 bases and J by 3 bases; unmatched bases: 8. The CDR3: CASSVATGGGYEQYF. CDR3 bases: TGCGCCAGCAGCGTCGCCACAGGGGGCGGCTACGAGCAGTACTTC.

V gene TRBV3-1 (or the pseudogene TRBV3-2) combines with J gene TRBJ2-1, with TRBD2 matching 12 bases. The CDR3 covers 13 residues. The ends lost 4 bases at V and 14 bases at J; junction bases unmatched: 6. Germline loops: CDR1 LGHDT, CDR2 YNNKEL (reference sequence). The CDR3 spells CASSLGLAGREFF. The DNA of the CDR3 is TGTGCCAGCAGCCTCGGACTAGCGGGAAGGGAGTTCTTC.

This chain links TRBV30 with TRBJ2-7, with D maybe TRBD2 (6 bases). The V end lost 1 base, the J end lost 7 bases, and 17 bases lay between the germline ends. From germline, CDR1 is GTSNPN and CDR2 SVGIG (reference sequence). The CDR3 totals 14 residues. The CDR3 protein is CAWSGALSGLEQYF. CDR3 sequence (DNA): TGTGCCTGGAGTGGCGCTCTGAGCGGACTAGAGCAGTACTTC.

This clone was picked up a small number of times. The chain recombines TRBV30 with TRBJ2-7, with a weak D call TRBD1 (5 bases). The CDR3 sequence is 12 residues long. V gave up 7 bases and J gave up 4 bases, with 14 bases separating them. Germline-derived CDR1 and CDR2 are GTSNPN and SVGIG (reference sequence). CDR3 sequence reads: CAFQGTRYEQYF. Here the CDR3 DNA reads TGTGCCTTCCAGGGAACCCGTTACGAGCAGTACTTC.

The V and J genes are TRBV4-3 and TRBJ2-7, with D perhaps TRBD2 (5 bases). CDR1 and CDR2 from the germline V gene are LGHNA and YSLEER. The CDR3 length is 15 residues. The germline V and J ends were trimmed by 4 bases and 2 bases, with 15 bases remaining between them. The CDR3 region has the DNA TGCGCCAGCAGCCTGAGGGCAGGTCCCCCCTACGAGCAGTACTTC. Amino acids: CASSLRAGPPYEQYF.

This rearrangement joins TRBV27 to TRBJ2-3; 7 nucleotides align to TRBD1. Germline V gene lookup returns CDR1 MNHEY and CDR2 SMNVEV (reference sequence). J gave up 0 bases and V 6 bases, and 3 bases lay outside the gene matches. The CDR3 runs to 14 residues. This CDR3 reads CASSEGQSTDTQYF. DNA of the CDR3: TGTGCCAGCAGCGAGGGACAGAGCACAGATACGCAGTATTTT.

This rearrangement joins TRBV4-1 to TRBJ1-3, with 10 bases identical to TRBD1. The germline V gene encodes CDR1 MGHRA and CDR2 YSYEKL. V lost 4 bases and J lost 2; bases outside the gene matches: 2. The CDR3 runs to 15 residues. CDR3 in amino acids: CASSRGQGAGNTIYF. In DNA form, the CDR3 reads TGCGCCAGCAGCCGCGGACAGGGGGCTGGAAACACCATATATTTT.

On this clone itself: Its ends do not fully match the called genes, so a read error is possible. The chain carries TRBV7-7 and TRBJ2-1, with D possibly matching TRBD2 (6 bases). CDR3 length equals 16 residues. The germline V gene has CDR1 SSHAT and CDR2 FNYEAQ (reference sequence). The CDR3 DNA reads TGTGCTAGCAGCGAACCCGGGCTAGCGATCTACAATGAGCAGTTCTTC. Translation gives CASSEPGLAIYNEQFF.

The chain carries TRBV18 and TRBJ1-4; D perhaps matches TRBD1 (6 bases). Trimming took off 3 bases at V and 8 bases at J, with 13 bases between the two ends. The CDR3 length is 14 residues. The germline V gene has CDR1 KGHSH and CDR2 LQKENI. The CDR3 loop is CASSPMGHPEKLFF. The CDR3 coding sequence is TGTGCCAGCTCACCGATGGGACATCCCGAAAAACTGTTTTTT.

This chain uses TRBV15 with TRBJ2-5; tentative D call: TRBD1 (7 bases). The CDR3 is made up of 13 amino acids. The V end lost 8 bases, the J end lost 2 bases, and 12 bases lay between the germline ends. The germline V gene encodes CDR1 LNHNV and CDR2 YYDKDF (reference sequence). This CDR3 reads CATSGGLQETQYF. Here the CDR3 DNA reads TGTGCCACCTCAGGGGGGCTTCAAGAGACCCAGTACTTC.

The chain has TRBV23-1 and TRBJ1-5, with TRBD1 identical over 10 bases. TRBV23-1 is an ORF; its function is uncertain. This CDR3 spans 16 amino acids. Germline trimming cut 4 bases from V and 7 bases from J; bases unmatched to any gene: 10. The CDR3 region is CASSPNGDRGNQPQHF. The CDR3 region has the DNA TGCGCCAGCAGTCCCAACGGGGACAGGGGTAACCAGCCCCAGCATTTT.

The V and J genes are TRBV19 and TRBJ1-1; D is unclear. V was cut by 7 bases and J by 1 base, with 10 bases left in between. The CDR3 has 13 amino acids. Germline V CDR1 and CDR2: LNHDA, SQIVND (reference sequence). CDR3: CASKVGGNTEAFF. Here the CDR3 DNA reads TGTGCCAGTAAAGTGGGAGGGAACACTGAAGCTTTCTTT.

The chain joins TRBV3-1 (or the pseudogene TRBV3-2) to TRBJ1-2, with 10 nucleotides matching TRBD1. Germline values: CDR1 LGHDT, CDR2 YNNKEL (reference sequence). With V trimmed by 0 bases and J by 4 bases, 5 bases remained unmatched. This CDR3 is built from 16 residues. In DNA, the CDR3 is TGTGCCAGCAGCCAAGAGGGGGACAGGGGTATCTATGGCTACACCTTC. It yields the protein CASSQEGDRGIYGYTF.

This clone showed up just once. The J gene is TRBJ1-5, the V gene TRBV6-5; D perhaps matches TRBD1 (5 bases). The CDR3 length is 13 residues. Germline V gene data show CDR1 as MNHEY and CDR2 as SVGAGI. V shed 5 bases and J shed 9 bases, with 14 bases lying between them. In DNA form, the CDR3 reads TGTGCCAGCAGTCGCGACAGTGTATGGCCCCAGCATTTT. Amino acids: CASSRDSVWPQHF.

This chain connects TRBV10-1 to TRBJ2-7; D may be TRBD2 (6 bases). This CDR3 is 17 amino acids long. Per germline, CDR1 WNHNN and CDR2 SYGVQD (reference sequence). The V end was cut by 9 bases, the J end by 3 bases, with 27 bases between. Here the CDR3 reads CARLDYPHALVVYEQYF. In nucleotides, the CDR3 is TGCGCCAGACTGGACTACCCCCATGCATTAGTGGTCTACGAGCAGTACTTC.

The chain couples TRBV2 to TRBJ1-5, with a tentative D call TRBD1 (6 bases). This CDR3 spans 14 amino acids. Germline V gives CDR1 SNHLY, CDR2 FYNNEI. With 6 bases removed from V and 7 bases from J, the gap between germline ends came to 16 bases. The CDR3 DNA reads as TGTGCCAGCAGGGGACAAATTGAGGGACAGCCCCAGCATTTT. Translated: CASRGQIEGQPQHF.

The chain links TRBV19 to TRBJ1-1, with D unclear. The V and J ends lost 7 bases and 3 bases respectively, with 15 bases between them. This CDR3 comprises 14 residues. Germline CDR1 and CDR2: LNHDA and SQIVND (reference sequence). CDR3 bases: TGTGCCAGTAAAGTTGGAGGGTGGTACACTGAAGCTTTCTTT. As protein: CASKVGGWYTEAFF.

This clone has a single count. The chain has TRBV7-2 and TRBJ2-2; no clear D gene. The CDR3 consists of 15 residues. The V and J ends lost 1 base and 7 bases respectively, with 13 bases between them. CDR1 and CDR2 (germline): SGHTA, FQGNSA. This chain's CDR3 is CASSLGLRGGGELFF. Written as DNA, the CDR3 is TGTGCCAGCAGCTTAGGCCTAAGAGGCGGCGGGGAGCTGTTTTTT.

V gene TRBV20-1 combines with J gene TRBJ1-3; weak D call: TRBD1 (6 bases). This CDR3 spans 13 amino acids. V was pared by 5 bases and J by 4 bases, with 12 bases between. The germline CDR1 and CDR2 sequences are DFQATT and SNEGSKA (reference sequence). The CDR3 is CSAGVGQGNTIYF. The CDR3 region has the DNA TGCAGTGCTGGTGTTGGACAGGGAAACACCATATATTTT.

The chain links TRBV11-2 to TRBJ2-3; D is possibly TRBD2 (5 bases). CDR1 and CDR2 (germline): SGHAT, FQNNGV. The CDR3 sequence is 14 residues long. Trimming stripped 4 bases from V and 1 base from J, with 9 bases between. CDR3 residues: CASSYSRGTDTQYF. For the CDR3, the DNA is TGTGCCAGCAGCTACTCGCGGGGCACAGATACGCAGTATTTT. The full variable domain, with the rest looked up from reference TRBV11-2 and TRBJ2-3, is EAGVAQSPRYKIIEKRQSVAFWCNPISGHATLYWYQQILGQGPKLLIQFQNNGVVDDSQLPKDRFSAERLKGVDSTLKIQPAKLEDSAVYLCASSYSRGTDTQYFGPGTRLTVL.

This chain links TRBV6-5 with TRBJ2-5, with 7 bases lining up with TRBD2. CDR1 is MNHEY and CDR2 is SVGAGI in the germline V gene. V trimming: 5 bases; J trimming: 2 bases; junction bases outside the gene matches: 8. This CDR3 comprises 15 residues. In DNA, the CDR3 is TGTGCCAGCAGTCTCGGACTAGGACAACAAGAGACCCAGTACTTC. It translates to CASSLGLGQQETQYF.

V and J are TRBV9 and TRBJ2-3; 8 bases are shared with TRBD2. CDR1 is SGDLS and CDR2 is YYNGEE in the germline V gene. With 4 bases clipped from V and 2 bases from J, the junction kept 9 bases outside the gene matches. The CDR3 length is 16 residues. CDR3 DNA: TGTGCCAGCAGCCCGCGGACTAGCTTCCCCACAGATACGCAGTATTTT. Translated: CASSPRTSFPTDTQYF. Complete variable domain (other parts from reference TRBV9 and TRBJ2-3): DSGVTQTPKHLITATGQRVTLRCSPRSGDLSVYWYQQSLDQGLQFLIQYYNGEERAKGNILERFSAQQFPDLHSELNLSSLELGDSALYFCASSPRTSFPTDTQYFGPGTRLTVL.

The CDR3 DNA sequence: TGTGCCAGCAGTGGACAATTAACAGATACGCAGTATTTT. Translation gives CASSGQLTDTQYF. The rearrangement joins TRBV2 to TRBJ2-3; D not resolved. Germline values: CDR1 SNHLY, CDR2 FYNNEI. Deletions cut 4 bases from V and 3 bases from J, with 8 bases between. This CDR3 is built from 13 residues.

The chain has TRBV6-5 and TRBJ2-1, with TRBD2 matching 8 bases. J gave up 5 bases and V 7 bases, and 7 bases lay outside the gene matches. Germline CDR1 is MNHEY and CDR2 is SVGAGI. The CDR3 is 14 residues long. In nucleotides, the CDR3 is TGTGCCAGCACCGCCCCGGGGGGGGACAATGAGCAGTTCTTC. As protein: CASTAPGGDNEQFF.